The rows below give T cell receptor beta chains drawn from one sample of a study of T-cell reconstitution after alpha-beta-depleted transplantation in children. TCRdb re-derived calls from the PCR reads in MiXCR, one entry per CDR3 protein. The data hold about 980,000 distinct CDR3 sequences, with about 30% observed a single time. The starting material was PBMCs, mostly from graft donor cells, obtained 360 days after TCRalphabeta/CD19-depleted stem cell transplant. All receptors come from a boy in the first two years of life who had a stem cell transplant for SCID, so the T cells may come from the graft donor. Both conserved end residues are trimmed from each CDR3. A clone size is listed for some rows: how often the clone was seen (once, few, many), or a class if it is expanded.

V	J	size	length	CDR3
TRBV5-1	TRBJ2-7	-	12	ASSLVGGPDEQY
TRBV12-3/TRBV12-4	TRBJ2-7	-	10	ASSTTTYEQY
TRBV20-1	TRBJ2-1	-	11	SAFGGHSNEQF
TRBV7-9	TRBJ2-5	-	14	ASSQALAGAQETQY
TRBV4-1	TRBJ2-7	-	14	ASSQELASRSYEQY
TRBV4-1	TRBJ2-5	-	15	ASSQDRAPAGQETQY
TRBV6-2/TRBV6-3	TRBJ1-5	many	13	ASSSRRQGNQPQH
TRBV24-1	TRBJ2-1	-	14	ATSDISGGSYNEQF
TRBV7-9	TRBJ1-2	few	10	ASGRGGYGYT
TRBV28	TRBJ2-3	-	13	ASSAHGGSTDTQY
TRBV11-2	TRBJ2-5	few	15	ASSLKGERGLGKTQY
TRBV4-1	TRBJ2-7	few	13	ASSQDPGVPYEQY
TRBV14	TRBJ2-1	-	12	ASSQEPSVDEQF
TRBV19	TRBJ1-1	-	10	ASSMGNTEAF
TRBV7-3	TRBJ2-1	-	11	ASSLNNPDEQF
TRBV5-1	TRBJ2-7	few	12	ASRRTTGSYEQY
TRBV15	TRBJ1-4	-	14	ATSRRRDRHNEKLF
TRBV20-1	TRBJ2-2	-	14	SARARGLLYTGELF
TRBV5-1	TRBJ1-1	few	13	ASSPQTGMNTEAF
TRBV7-8	TRBJ2-1	few	13	ASSLTFSSYNEQF
TRBV29-1	TRBJ1-1	-	12	SVERGSANTEAF
TRBV28	TRBJ2-7	-	12	ASSLTGPLYEQY